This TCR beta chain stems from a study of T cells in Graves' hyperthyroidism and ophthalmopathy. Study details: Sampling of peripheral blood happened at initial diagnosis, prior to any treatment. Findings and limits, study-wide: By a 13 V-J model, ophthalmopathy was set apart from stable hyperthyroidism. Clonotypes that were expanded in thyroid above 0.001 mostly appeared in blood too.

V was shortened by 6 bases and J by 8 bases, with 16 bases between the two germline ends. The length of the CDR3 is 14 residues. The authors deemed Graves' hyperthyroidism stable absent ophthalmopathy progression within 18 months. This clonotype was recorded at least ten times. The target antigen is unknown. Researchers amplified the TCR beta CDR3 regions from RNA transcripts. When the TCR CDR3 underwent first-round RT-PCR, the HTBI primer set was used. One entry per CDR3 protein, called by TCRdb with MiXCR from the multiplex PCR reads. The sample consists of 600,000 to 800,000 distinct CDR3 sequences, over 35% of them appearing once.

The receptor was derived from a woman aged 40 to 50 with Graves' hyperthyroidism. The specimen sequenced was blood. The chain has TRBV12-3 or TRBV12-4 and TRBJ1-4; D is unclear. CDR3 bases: TGTGCCAGCAGCCAGCAGCATACCAGAGAAAAACTGTTTTTT. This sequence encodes CASSQQHTREKLFF.